This T cell receptor beta chain was identified during a study of T cell repertoires in cytomegalovirus infection. At the level of the study: Public TCR beta signatures indicated both CMV infection and matching HLA type. Study-wide results and limits: Clonotype analysis showed dominance of the ex vivo response by HLA-C-restricted CMV-specific TCR beta clonotypes. Public TCR beta family frequency separated CMV-and-HLA carriers, including in an independent cohort.

The CDR3 runs to 13 residues. The germline CDR1 and CDR2 sequences are SEHNR and FQNEAQ (reference sequence). The V end was cut by 4 bases, the J end by 8 bases, with 12 bases between. TCRdb redid the calling of the reads with MiXCR, one entry per CDR3 protein. The sample gives around 280,000 distinct CDR3 sequences, around 9.1% of which show up once; 2.5% is in the top ten. For this clonotype: No antigen is known for it.

The V and J genes are TRBV7-9 and TRBJ2-1; D remains ambiguous. The sequenced material came from PBMCs. This TCR was sampled from a human donor in good health (CMV status not recorded). Some clones in this sample may be carry-over from other donors' samples. The CDR3 DNA sequence: TGTGCCAGCAGCTGGGCCATTTCTGATGAGCAGTTCTTC. It is translated as CASSWAISDEQFF.